The rows below give T cell receptor beta chains drawn from one sample of a study of T cells in Graves' hyperthyroidism and ophthalmopathy. TCRdb called the multiplex PCR reads again in MiXCR, with one record for every CDR3 protein. The sample has roughly 750,000 distinct CDR3 sequences, roughly 15% seen once. Sequences were obtained from blood. The receptors stem from a man younger than 35 with Graves' hyperthyroidism. Both conserved end residues are part of each CDR3. The order of the fields is J gene, D gene, clone size, V gene, CDR3 DNA, CDR3 protein. A D gene is named only where the DNA matches it firmly. A clone size is listed for some rows: how often the clone was seen (once, few, many), or a class if it is expanded.

J: TRBJ2-2
D: NA
size: many
V: TRBV2
DNA: TGTGCCAGCAGTGGAAGGGTGAACACCGGGGAGCTGTTTTTT
CDR3: CASSGRVNTGELFF

J: TRBJ2-7
D: NA
size: NA
V: TRBV12-3/TRBV12-4
DNA: TGTGCCAGCAGTTCCCCCGGACTGGACGACGAGCAGTACTTC
CDR3: CASSSPGLDDEQYF

J: TRBJ2-3
D: TRBD2
size: NA
V: TRBV29-1
DNA: TGCAGCGTTGACCCGACTAGCCGGGGGGCAGATACGCAGTATTTT
CDR3: CSVDPTSRGADTQYF

J: TRBJ2-7
D: NA
size: few
V: TRBV29-1
DNA: TGCAGCGTTGCCCTACAGGAGCAGTACTTC
CDR3: CSVALQEQYF

J: TRBJ2-5
D: NA
size: many
V: TRBV27
DNA: TGTGCCAGCAGTTTAGGGGATATGCGGGAGACCCAGTACTTC
CDR3: CASSLGDMRETQYF

J: TRBJ2-7
D: TRBD1
size: many
V: TRBV12-3/TRBV12-4
DNA: TGTGCCAGCAGGACAGGGGGCGCAAAGGGCGAGCAGTACTTC
CDR3: CASRTGGAKGEQYF

J: TRBJ1-4
D: NA
size: few
V: TRBV2
DNA: TGTGCCAGCAGTGAATTCGGGGCGGCAACTAATGAAAAACTGTTTTTT
CDR3: CASSEFGAATNEKLFF

J: TRBJ1-2
D: NA
size: NA
V: TRBV28
DNA: TGTGCCAGCAGTTCGTACGGCCCCTATGGCTACACCTTC
CDR3: CASSSYGPYGYTF

J: TRBJ2-7
D: TRBD1
size: many
V: TRBV12-3/TRBV12-4
DNA: TGTGCCAGCACAGGGCCCGGAGACAGGGAAGCTTACGAGCAGTACTTC
CDR3: CASTGPGDREAYEQYF

J: TRBJ2-1
D: TRBD2
size: few
V: TRBV27
DNA: TGTGCCAGCACCCCGACTAGCGGGAGGGGTAATGAGCAGTTCTTC
CDR3: CASTPTSGRGNEQFF

J: TRBJ2-4
D: NA
size: NA
V: TRBV29-1
DNA: TGCAGCGTTGAAGGGACTTCGCTAGCCAAAAACATTCAGTACTTC
CDR3: CSVEGTSLAKNIQYF

J: TRBJ2-7
D: NA
size: many
V: TRBV5-1
DNA: TGCGCCAGCAGCCCCGGACGGGAGTACGAGCAGTACTTC
CDR3: CASSPGREYEQYF

J: TRBJ1-4
D: NA
size: few
V: TRBV11-2
DNA: TGTGCCAGCAGCCGGAGTAATGAAAAACTGTTTTTT
CDR3: CASSRSNEKLFF

J: TRBJ2-3
D: TRBD1
size: NA
V: TRBV15
DNA: TGTGCCACCAGCAGAGTGGGACAGGGAACTTCATCGGATACGCAGTATTTT
CDR3: CATSRVGQGTSSDTQYF

J: TRBJ2-1
D: TRBD2
size: NA
V: TRBV20-1
DNA: TGCAGTGCTACCGCTAGCGGGAGGGCCTACAATGAGCAGTTCTTC
CDR3: CSATASGRAYNEQFF

J: TRBJ2-2
D: TRBD1
size: NA
V: TRBV11-2
DNA: TGTGCCAGCAGCTTTCACAGGGGGCGGGAGACCGGGGAGCTGTTTTTT
CDR3: CASSFHRGRETGELFF

J: TRBJ1-1
D: NA
size: NA
V: TRBV19
DNA: TGTGCCAGTAAAGGCCCAATCCGGGACCCTCGAAGGTACACTGAAGCTTTCTTT
CDR3: CASKGPIRDPRRYTEAFF

J: TRBJ1-1
D: NA
size: many
V: TRBV5-1
DNA: TGCGCCAGCAGCTTCGCGGGACGCCCGAACACTGAAGCTTTCTTT
CDR3: CASSFAGRPNTEAFF

J: TRBJ1-5
D: NA
size: few
V: TRBV28
DNA: TGTGCCAGCAGTTTAGTATCGGGGCCCAGCAATCAGCCCCAGCATTTT
CDR3: CASSLVSGPSNQPQHF

J: TRBJ2-1
D: TRBD2
size: NA
V: TRBV4-2
DNA: TGTGCCAGCAGCCAAGCAGGGCCTAGCGGGAGTTGGTACAATGAGCAGTTCTTC
CDR3: CASSQAGPSGSWYNEQFF

J: TRBJ2-5
D: TRBD2
size: once
V: TRBV11-2
DNA: TGTGCCAGCAGCTTAGAGATGGATCTAGCGGACAAAGAGACCCAGTACTTC
CDR3: CASSLEMDLADKETQYF

J: TRBJ2-7
D: TRBD2
size: many
V: TRBV11-3
DNA: TGTGCCAGCAGCCCCAAAGGACTAGCGGGAATGGGCGAGCAGTACTTC
CDR3: CASSPKGLAGMGEQYF

J: TRBJ2-5
D: TRBD2
size: few
V: TRBV9
DNA: TGTGCCAGCAGCGGACTAGCGGGGGTACAAGAGACCCAGTACTTC
CDR3: CASSGLAGVQETQYF

J: TRBJ2-2
D: TRBD2
size: NA
V: TRBV30
DNA: TGTGCCTGGAGTGTTAGCGGGAGGAACACCGGGGAGCTGTTTTTT
CDR3: CAWSVSGRNTGELFF

J: TRBJ2-7
D: NA
size: many
V: TRBV20-1
DNA: TGCAGTGCTAGTAGCCAGGAGCAGTACTTC
CDR3: CSASSQEQYF

J: TRBJ2-3
D: NA
size: many
V: TRBV7-9
DNA: TGTGCCAACGAAAACACAGATACGCAGTATTTT
CDR3: CANENTDTQYF

J: TRBJ1-5
D: NA
size: NA
V: TRBV15
DNA: TGTGCCACCAGCAAGTGGACAGACAATCAGCCCCAGCATTTT
CDR3: CATSKWTDNQPQHF

J: TRBJ1-1
D: TRBD1
size: NA
V: TRBV20-1
DNA: TGCAGTGCTAGAGACAGACAGGGGACAGGCACTGAAGCTTTCTTT
CDR3: CSARDRQGTGTEAFF

J: TRBJ1-1
D: NA
size: NA
V: TRBV25-1
DNA: TGTGCCAGCAGTGCACGACATTACGCTGAAGCTTTCTTT
CDR3: CASSARHYAEAFF

J: TRBJ2-3
D: NA
size: few
V: TRBV4-3
DNA: TGCGCCAGCAGCCGGCCTAGCGAGTCAGATACGCAGTATTTT
CDR3: CASSRPSESDTQYF

J: TRBJ2-2
D: NA
size: NA
V: TRBV2
DNA: TGTGCCAGCAAGACTGACACCGGGGAGCTGTTTTTT
CDR3: CASKTDTGELFF

J: TRBJ2-7
D: NA
size: many
V: TRBV2
DNA: TGTGCCAGCCTGGGACTCCACGGATACGAGCAGTACTTC
CDR3: CASLGLHGYEQYF

J: TRBJ2-2
D: TRBD1
size: many
V: TRBV12-3/TRBV12-4
DNA: TGTGCCAGCAGCTACAGGGGCACCGGGGAGCTGTTTTTT
CDR3: CASSYRGTGELFF

J: TRBJ2-1
D: TRBD2
size: many
V: TRBV24-1
DNA: TGTGCCACCGGACTAGCGGGAGGGCCTTCCTACAATGAGCAGTTCTTC
CDR3: CATGLAGGPSYNEQFF

J: TRBJ1-1
D: NA
size: NA
V: TRBV12-3/TRBV12-4
DNA: TGTGCCAGCACCTGGGGATACGGCACTGAAGCTTTCTTT
CDR3: CASTWGYGTEAFF

J: TRBJ2-7
D: NA
size: many
V: TRBV12-3/TRBV12-4
DNA: TGTGCCAGCAGTTCAGGCAGCGGAGGATCCTACGAGCAGTACTTC
CDR3: CASSSGSGGSYEQYF

J: TRBJ2-3
D: NA
size: many
V: TRBV7-2
DNA: TGTGCCAGCAGCTTAGGGGGGGAACCAGATACGCAGTATTTT
CDR3: CASSLGGEPDTQYF

J: TRBJ1-3
D: NA
size: few
V: TRBV24-1
DNA: TGTGCCACCAGTGACACAGGGAGCTCTGGAAACACCATATATTTT
CDR3: CATSDTGSSGNTIYF

J: TRBJ2-1
D: NA
size: many
V: TRBV30
DNA: TGTGCCTGCAACCCGGGAACCAACAATGAGCAGTTCTTC
CDR3: CACNPGTNNEQFF

J: TRBJ2-1
D: TRBD2
size: many
V: TRBV2
DNA: TGTGCCAGCAGTGATGATGTGGCGGGAGGTACCTTCTACAATGAGCAGTTCTTC
CDR3: CASSDDVAGGTFYNEQFF

J: TRBJ2-6
D: NA
size: NA
V: TRBV28
DNA: TGTGCCAGCCGGGACTCGTACTCTGGGGCCAACGTCCTGACTTTC
CDR3: CASRDSYSGANVLTF

J: TRBJ1-6
D: TRBD1
size: few
V: TRBV5-1
DNA: TGCGCCAGCAGCTTGGGGGGACAGAATAATTCACCCCTCCACTTT
CDR3: CASSLGGQNNSPLHF

J: TRBJ2-1
D: NA
size: NA
V: TRBV11-3
DNA: TGTGCCAGCAGCTTAGCAGGTGCAGGGGTAACGAATGAGCAGTTCTTC
CDR3: CASSLAGAGVTNEQFF

J: TRBJ2-5
D: TRBD2
size: NA
V: TRBV3-1
DNA: TGTGCCAGCAGCCAAGATTGGCGGGGGAGAGACCAGTACTTC
CDR3: CASSQDWRGRDQYF

J: TRBJ2-5
D: NA
size: few
V: TRBV6-1
DNA: TGTGCCAGCGAGACCCCAGAGACCCAGTACTTC
CDR3: CASETPETQYF

J: TRBJ1-6
D: NA
size: NA
V: TRBV30
DNA: TGTGCCTGGATTTCCGGGACGGGAAATTCACCCCTCCACTTT
CDR3: CAWISGTGNSPLHF

J: TRBJ2-1
D: NA
size: many
V: TRBV27
DNA: TGTGCCAGCAGGGAAAGCTACAATGAGCAGTTCTTC
CDR3: CASRESYNEQFF

J: TRBJ2-1
D: NA
size: NA
V: TRBV12-3/TRBV12-4
DNA: TGTGCCAGCTTTAGCGGCTACAATGAGCAGTTCTTC
CDR3: CASFSGYNEQFF